This T cell receptor beta chain comes out of a study of blood T cell repertoires in COVID-19. Study-wide background: Samples taken during acute and convalescent COVID-19 were collected in the United States, Italy and Spain. The analysed material was cDNA or gDNA that came from T cells, B-cell-depleted T cells, or PBMCs.

CDR1 is KGHDR, CDR2 SFDVKD, per germline. Trimming at V came to 1 base and at J to 3 bases, leaving 5 bases not matched to a gene. The length of the CDR3 is 16 residues. How the authors handled the data: Using reference gene primer amplification, nucleated cell counts were estimated. The protocol was immunoSEQ multiplex PCR, while the TCRdb copy is restricted to in-frame clones and leaves out a portion. That table gives V, J and clone size, and the DNA gave D and trimming. This sample has 100,000 or so clones, with 85% found just once. Source material: peripheral blood. The V call is TRBV24-1, the J call TRBJ2-1; 7 nucleotides agree with TRBD2. The origin of this receptor is a woman aged 70-85 years with active or convalescent COVID-19. CDR3 sequence: CATSDFDQRDYNEQFF. The CDR3 bases are TGTGCCACCAGTGATTTCGACCAGCGGGACTACAATGAGCAGTTCTTC.